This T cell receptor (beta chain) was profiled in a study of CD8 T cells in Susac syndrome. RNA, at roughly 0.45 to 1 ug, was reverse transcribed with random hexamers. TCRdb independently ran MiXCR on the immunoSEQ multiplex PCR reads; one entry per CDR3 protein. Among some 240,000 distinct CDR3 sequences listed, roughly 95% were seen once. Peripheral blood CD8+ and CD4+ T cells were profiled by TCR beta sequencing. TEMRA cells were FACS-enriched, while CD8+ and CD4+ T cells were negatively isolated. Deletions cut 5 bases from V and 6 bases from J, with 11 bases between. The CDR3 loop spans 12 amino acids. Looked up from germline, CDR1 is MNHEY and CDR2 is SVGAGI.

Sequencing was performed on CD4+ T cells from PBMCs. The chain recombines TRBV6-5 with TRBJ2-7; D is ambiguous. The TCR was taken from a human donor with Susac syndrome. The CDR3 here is CASSRGASEQYF. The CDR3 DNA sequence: TGTGCCAGCAGTAGAGGTGCCTCCGAGCAGTACTTC.